Listed below are T cell receptor beta chains from one sample, sequenced in a study of T cell responses to AZD1222 COVID-19 vaccine. The method was immunoSEQ multiplex PCR; TCRdb's version includes in-frame clones alone and lacks a portion of them. This sample carries about 140,000 clones, 70% to 90% of them seen once, and the ten largest clones take more than 7%. This specimen consisted of peripheral blood, obtained on day 0 of AZD1222 vaccination. These receptors were taken from an adult in good health. Both conserved end residues are part of each CDR3. The D gene is left open where the match is weak. Some rows mark clone size as missing; the rest say once, few, many or name a class of expanded clone.

once TRBJ1-1 TRBV11-2 16 NA TGTGCCAGCAGCTTAGAGGGGGGGGTAATGAACACTGAAGCTTTCTTT CASSLEGGVMNTEAFF
NA TRBJ1-2 TRBV7-9 14 TRBD1 TGTGCCAGCAGCCGGGACAGCTCTAACTATGGCTACACCTTC CASSRDSSNYGYTF
NA TRBJ2-7 TRBV5-4 14 NA TGTGCCAGCAGCCGGGGCGGACTCCACTACGAGCAGTACTTC CASSRGGLHYEQYF
NA TRBJ2-3 TRBV7-9 15 NA TGTGCCAGCAGCCTTAGCGTTAGTGGCACAGATACGCAGTATTTT CASSLSVSGTDTQYF
NA TRBJ2-5 TRBV6-2/TRBV6-3 13 NA TGTGCCAGCAGTTTTGGTGTACAAGAGACCCAGTACTTC CASSFGVQETQYF
once TRBJ1-1 TRBV6-1 14 NA TGTGCCAGCAGTGAACCGGGGATGAACACTGAAGCTTTCTTT CASSEPGMNTEAFF
once TRBJ1-1 TRBV24-1 14 TRBD1 TGTGCCACCAGGGGACAGGGGGCGAACACTGAAGCTTTCTTT CATRGQGANTEAFF
NA TRBJ1-2 TRBV7-2 14 TRBD1 TGTGCCAGCAGCCCAAATCGACAGGGCGATGGCTACACCTTC CASSPNRQGDGYTF
NA TRBJ1-3 TRBV15 15 NA TGTGCCACCAGCGGGATCGGGAGAGGTGGAAACACCATATATTTT CATSGIGRGGNTIYF
NA TRBJ1-1 TRBV7-9 15 NA TGTGCCAGCAGCTCCACCTTCAGGGAGAACACTGAAGCTTTCTTT CASSSTFRENTEAFF
NA TRBJ1-2 TRBV27 13 TRBD1 TGTGCCAGCAGTTCGGCAGGGGGATGGGGCTACACCTTC CASSSAGGWGYTF
NA TRBJ1-5 TRBV2 14 NA TGTGCCAGCAGTGGACTTAATAGCAATCAGCCCCAGCATTTT CASSGLNSNQPQHF
NA TRBJ2-3 TRBV6-6 13 NA TGTGCCAGCAGCCGAACCTTCTCAGATACGCAGTATTTT CASSRTFSDTQYF
NA TRBJ2-4 TRBV27 15 TRBD1 TGTGCCAGCAGTTCCATACAGGGGGCTGGTGTCATTCAGTACTTC CASSSIQGAGVIQYF
once TRBJ1-4 TRBV7-2 16 TRBD1 TGTGCCAGCAGCACGGGACAGGGGTTCGTTACTGAAAAACTGTTTTTT CASSTGQGFVTEKLFF
few TRBJ2-1 TRBV29-1 17 NA TGCAGCGTCGTCCCTAGGGGCGCCAGGAGCTCCTACAATGAGCAGTTCTTC CSVVPRGARSSYNEQFF
NA TRBJ1-3 TRBV19 16 NA TGTGCCAGTAGTATAGATCAGGCGGCGTCTGGAAACACCATATATTTT CASSIDQAASGNTIYF
NA TRBJ1-4 TRBV12-3/TRBV12-4 12 NA TGTGCCAGCAGTTCCCGTGGTGCCGCACTGTTTTTT CASSSRGAALFF
NA TRBJ1-1 TRBV6-5 15 NA TGTGCCAGCAGTTACCGGAGCTACATGAACACTGAAGCTTTCTTT CASSYRSYMNTEAFF
NA TRBJ1-1 TRBV4-1 15 NA TGCGCCAGCAGCCCCGGGACACTCATGAACACTGAAGCTTTCTTT CASSPGTLMNTEAFF
NA TRBJ2-7 TRBV5-4 14 TRBD1 TGTGCCGGCCGGCGGGACAGGGGCCCCTACGAGCAGTACTTC CAGRRDRGPYEQYF
once TRBJ1-4 TRBV9 15 NA TGTGCCAGCAGCCTACAGTTGTCAACTAATGAAAAACTGTTTTTT CASSLQLSTNEKLFF
NA TRBJ1-3 TRBV6-5 14 TRBD1 TGTGCCAGCAGCCGACAGGGCTCTGGAAACACCATATATTTT CASSRQGSGNTIYF
NA TRBJ2-7 TRBV18 12 NA TGTGCCAGCTCACCACCGTTCAGCGAGCAGTACTTC CASSPPFSEQYF
NA TRBJ1-4 TRBV28 15 NA TGTGCCAGCACCTTAACCGGGGACGGGGATGAAAAACTGTTTTTT CASTLTGDGDEKLFF
NA TRBJ2-3 TRBV6-5 12 NA TGTGCCACGATGGGAAACACAGATACGCAGTATTTT CATMGNTDTQYF
NA TRBJ1-6 TRBV9 15 NA TGTGCCAGCAGCGTAGTAGGGGACGGCGATTCACCCCTCCACTTT CASSVVGDGDSPLHF
few TRBJ2-5 TRBV6-6 12 NA TGTGCCAGCAGTTGGGCAGAAGAGACCCAGTACTTC CASSWAEETQYF
few TRBJ2-1 TRBV19 15 NA TGTGCCAGCTCAGGGGAGGAGAGCTCCTACAATGAGCAGTTCTTC CASSGEESSYNEQFF
NA TRBJ1-2 TRBV24-1 13 NA TGTGCCACCAGTGGTCAGGGGAACTATGGCTACACCTTC CATSGQGNYGYTF
once TRBJ2-7 TRBV28 14 TRBD2 TGTGCCAGCAGAGGCGGGGGGGCTTCCTACGAGCAGTACTTC CASRGGGASYEQYF
NA TRBJ2-5 TRBV6-5 15 NA TGTGCCAGCAGAAATACACTAGGAGGAGGAGAGACCCAGTACTTC CASRNTLGGGETQYF
NA TRBJ1-5 TRBV5-1 15 NA TGCGCCAGCAGCTTGAATGGTGGCAGGGATCAGCCCCAGCATTTT CASSLNGGRDQPQHF
NA TRBJ2-3 TRBV28 16 NA TGTGCCAGCGCCCTCCGCCAAGCTCTCTACACAGATACGCAGTATTTT CASALRQALYTDTQYF
NA TRBJ2-2 TRBV30 14 TRBD1 TGTGCCTGGAGTTACACAGGGGGCACCGGGGAGCTGTTTTTT CAWSYTGGTGELFF
NA TRBJ1-1 TRBV7-9 17 TRBD1 TGTGCCAGCAGCTTTCCCCCCCAGGGGGCAGGGAACACTGAAGCTTTCTTT CASSFPPQGAGNTEAFF
NA TRBJ1-6 TRBV14 13 NA TGTGCCAGCAGCCAAGCGTTCAATTCACCCCTCCACTTT CASSQAFNSPLHF
NA TRBJ1-1 TRBV5-1 15 NA TGCGCCAGCAGCTTGTTCCAGGGGAGTGCCACTGAAGCTTTCTTT CASSLFQGSATEAFF
NA TRBJ1-6 TRBV19 15 NA TGTGCCAGTAGTACCGGGGGGACGCTCAATTCACCCCTCCACTTT CASSTGGTLNSPLHF
NA TRBJ1-1 TRBV11-2 13 NA TGTGCCAGCAGCTTAAGAATGAACACTGAAGCTTTCTTT CASSLRMNTEAFF
NA TRBJ2-1 TRBV11-2 15 NA TGTGCCAGCAGCTGGACAGTGGGATTGAGCAATGAGCAGTTCTTC CASSWTVGLSNEQFF
NA TRBJ1-1 TRBV2 12 NA TGTGCCAGCAGAGATCAGAACACTGAAGCTTTCTTT CASRDQNTEAFF
NA TRBJ2-1 TRBV4-2 16 NA TGTGCCAGCAGCCTTGGGGCCCTGAGCTCCTACAATGAGCAGTTCTTC CASSLGALSSYNEQFF
once TRBJ1-5 TRBV10-1 13 TRBD1 TGCGCCACCGGGACAGAAGGCAATCAGCCCCAGCATTTT CATGTEGNQPQHF